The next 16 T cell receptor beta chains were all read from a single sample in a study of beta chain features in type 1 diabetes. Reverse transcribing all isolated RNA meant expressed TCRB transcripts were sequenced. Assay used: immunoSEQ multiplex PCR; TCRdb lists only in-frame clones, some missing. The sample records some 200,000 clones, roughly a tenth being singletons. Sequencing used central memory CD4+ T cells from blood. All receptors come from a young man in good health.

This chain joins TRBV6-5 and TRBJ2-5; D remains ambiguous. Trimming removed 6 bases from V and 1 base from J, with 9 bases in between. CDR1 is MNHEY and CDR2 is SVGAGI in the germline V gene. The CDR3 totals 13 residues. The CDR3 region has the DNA TGTGCCAGCAGCCTAGGGATCCAAGAGACCCAGTACTTC. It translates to CASSLGIQETQYF.

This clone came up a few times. The CDR3 spells CASSSVTGRSVSEQFF. Here the CDR3 DNA reads TGCGCCAGCAGCTCGGTGACGGGTCGGAGCGTCAGTGAGCAGTTCTTC. The chain joins TRBV5-1 to TRBJ2-1; D is unclear. Trimming took off 3 bases at V and 9 bases at J, with 22 bases between the two ends. The CDR3 runs 16 residues. The germline CDR1 and CDR2 sequences are SGHRS and YFSETQ.

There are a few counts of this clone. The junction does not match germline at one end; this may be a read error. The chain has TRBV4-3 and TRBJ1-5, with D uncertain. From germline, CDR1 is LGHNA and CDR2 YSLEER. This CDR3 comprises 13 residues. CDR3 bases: TGCTCCAGCAGCCAAGATCGGAATCAGCCCCAGCATTTT. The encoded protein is CSSSQDRNQPQHF.

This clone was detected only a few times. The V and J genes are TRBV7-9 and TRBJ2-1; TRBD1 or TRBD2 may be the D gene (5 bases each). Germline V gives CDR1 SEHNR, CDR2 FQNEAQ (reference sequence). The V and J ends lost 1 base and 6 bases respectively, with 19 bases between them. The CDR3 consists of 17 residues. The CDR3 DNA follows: TGTGCCAGCAGCTTAGGAAGGTGGGGGACCGTAGCCAATGAGCAGTTCTTC. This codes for CASSLGRWGTVANEQFF.

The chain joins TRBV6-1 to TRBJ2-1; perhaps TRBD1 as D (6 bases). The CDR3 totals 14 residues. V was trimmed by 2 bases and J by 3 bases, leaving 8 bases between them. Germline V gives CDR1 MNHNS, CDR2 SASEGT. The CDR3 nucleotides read TGTGCCAGCAGTGAACAGGGACACTACAATGAGCAGTTCTTC. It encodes CASSEQGHYNEQFF.

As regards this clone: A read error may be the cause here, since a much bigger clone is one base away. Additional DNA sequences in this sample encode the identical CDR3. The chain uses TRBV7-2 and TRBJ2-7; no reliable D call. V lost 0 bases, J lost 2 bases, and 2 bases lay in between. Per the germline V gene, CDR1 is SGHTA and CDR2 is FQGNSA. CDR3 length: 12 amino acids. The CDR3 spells CASSLATYEQYF. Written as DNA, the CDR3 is TGTGCCAGCAGCTTAGCCACCTACGAGCAGTACTTC.

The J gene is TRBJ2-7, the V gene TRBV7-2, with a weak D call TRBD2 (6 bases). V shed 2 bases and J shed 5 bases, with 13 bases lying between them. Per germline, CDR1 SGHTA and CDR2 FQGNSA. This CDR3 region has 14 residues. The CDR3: CASSLRPSADEQYF. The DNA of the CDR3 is TGTGCCAGCAGCTTAAGGCCTAGCGCAGACGAGCAGTACTTC. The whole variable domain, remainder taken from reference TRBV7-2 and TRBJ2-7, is GAGVSQSPSNKVTEKGKDVELRCDPISGHTALYWYRQSLGQGLEFLIYFQGNSAPDKSGLPSDRFSAERTGGSVSTLTIQRTQQEDSAVYLCASSLRPSADEQYFGPGTRLTVT.

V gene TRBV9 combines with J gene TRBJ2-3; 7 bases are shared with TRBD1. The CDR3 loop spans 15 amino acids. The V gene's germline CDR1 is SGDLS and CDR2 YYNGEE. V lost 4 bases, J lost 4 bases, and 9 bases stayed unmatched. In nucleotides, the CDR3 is TGTGCCAGCAGCCTAGGGACAGTTGGGGCAGATACGCAGTATTTT. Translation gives CASSLGTVGADTQYF. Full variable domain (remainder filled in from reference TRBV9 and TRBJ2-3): DSGVTQTPKHLITATGQRVTLRCSPRSGDLSVYWYQQSLDQGLQFLIQYYNGEERAKGNILERFSAQQFPDLHSELNLSSLELGDSALYFCASSLGTVGADTQYFGPGTRLTVL.

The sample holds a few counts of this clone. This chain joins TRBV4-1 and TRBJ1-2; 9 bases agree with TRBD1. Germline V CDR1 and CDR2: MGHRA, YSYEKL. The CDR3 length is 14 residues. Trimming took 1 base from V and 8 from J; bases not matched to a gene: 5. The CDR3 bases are TGCGCCAGCAGCCAAGTTGGACAGGGGATCGGCTACACCTTC. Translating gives CASSQVGQGIGYTF.

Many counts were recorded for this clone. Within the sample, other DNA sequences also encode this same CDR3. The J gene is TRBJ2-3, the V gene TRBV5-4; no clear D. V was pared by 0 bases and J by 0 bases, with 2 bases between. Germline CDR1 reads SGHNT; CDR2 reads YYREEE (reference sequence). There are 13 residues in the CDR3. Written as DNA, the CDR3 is TGTGCCAGCAGCTTGGACAGCACAGATACGCAGTATTTT. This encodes CASSLDSTDTQYF.

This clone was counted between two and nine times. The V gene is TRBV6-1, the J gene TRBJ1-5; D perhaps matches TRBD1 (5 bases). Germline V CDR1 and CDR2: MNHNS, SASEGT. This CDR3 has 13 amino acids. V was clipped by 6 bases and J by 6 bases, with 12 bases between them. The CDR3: CASRDYQGQPQHF. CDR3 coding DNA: TGTGCCAGCAGGGACTATCAGGGTCAGCCCCAGCATTTT.

The DNA for the CDR3 is TGTGCCAGCAGTTTATCAAACCTGAAAGAGACCCAGTACTTC. This translates into CASSLSNLKETQYF. The chain uses TRBV27 and TRBJ2-5; no firm D call. Trimming took off 0 bases at V and 3 bases at J, with 8 bases between the two ends. Germline V gene sequence: CDR1 MNHEY, CDR2 SMNVEV (reference sequence). The CDR3 sequence is 14 residues long.

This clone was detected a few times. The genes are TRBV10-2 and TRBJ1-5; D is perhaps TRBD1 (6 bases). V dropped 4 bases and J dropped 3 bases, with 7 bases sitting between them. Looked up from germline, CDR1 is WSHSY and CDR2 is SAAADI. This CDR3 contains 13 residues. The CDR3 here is CASSGQANQPQHF. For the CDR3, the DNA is TGCGCCAGCAGTGGACAGGCCAATCAGCCCCAGCATTTT.

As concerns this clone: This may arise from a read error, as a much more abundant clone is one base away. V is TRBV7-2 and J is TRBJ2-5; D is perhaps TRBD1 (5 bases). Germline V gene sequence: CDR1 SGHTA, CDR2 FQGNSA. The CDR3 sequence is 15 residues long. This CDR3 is CARSPVRQLQETQYF. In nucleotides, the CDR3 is TGTGCCCGCAGCCCGGTCCGACAGCTCCAAGAGACCCAGTACTTC.

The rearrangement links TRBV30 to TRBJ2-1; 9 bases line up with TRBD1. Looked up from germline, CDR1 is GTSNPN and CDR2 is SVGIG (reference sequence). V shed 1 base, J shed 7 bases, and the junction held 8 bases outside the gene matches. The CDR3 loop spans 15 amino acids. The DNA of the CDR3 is TGTGCCTGGAGTGCGACAGGGGGAGGGAGAAATGAGCAGTTCTTC. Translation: CAWSATGGGRNEQFF.

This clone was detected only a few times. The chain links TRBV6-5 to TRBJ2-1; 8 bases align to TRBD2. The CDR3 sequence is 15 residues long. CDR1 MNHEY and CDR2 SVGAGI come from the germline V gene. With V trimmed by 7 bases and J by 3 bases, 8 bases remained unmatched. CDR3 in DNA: TGTGCCAGCACCCCCGGGGGGGGTAACTACAATGAGCAGTTCTTC. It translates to CASTPGGGNYNEQFF.